This T cell receptor (beta chain) stems from a study of patients and donors after allogeneic stem cell transplantation. The germline gives CDR1 SGHTA, CDR2 FQGNSA. V was clipped by 0 bases and J by 8 bases, with 10 bases between them. This CDR3 region has 13 residues. This clonotype has more than one count but fewer than ten. TCRdb reanalysed the RT-PCR reads using MiXCR and keeps one entry per CDR3 protein. The sample shows approximately 170,000 distinct CDR3 sequences, approximately 30% of them seen only once. This receptor was obtained from a human donor who was either an allogeneic HSCT recipient or a stem cell or donor lymphocyte infusion donor (not recorded which). It is not recorded whose cells these are; they may come from a transplant donor. Sequencing used blood, either unsorted or a sorted T cell fraction (not recorded which). The rearrangement joins TRBV7-2 to TRBJ1-1, with D maybe TRBD1 (5 bases). CDR3 in amino acids: CASSLAGGHEAFF. Here the CDR3 DNA reads TGTGCCAGCAGCTTAGCCGGTGGACACGAAGCTTTCTTT.